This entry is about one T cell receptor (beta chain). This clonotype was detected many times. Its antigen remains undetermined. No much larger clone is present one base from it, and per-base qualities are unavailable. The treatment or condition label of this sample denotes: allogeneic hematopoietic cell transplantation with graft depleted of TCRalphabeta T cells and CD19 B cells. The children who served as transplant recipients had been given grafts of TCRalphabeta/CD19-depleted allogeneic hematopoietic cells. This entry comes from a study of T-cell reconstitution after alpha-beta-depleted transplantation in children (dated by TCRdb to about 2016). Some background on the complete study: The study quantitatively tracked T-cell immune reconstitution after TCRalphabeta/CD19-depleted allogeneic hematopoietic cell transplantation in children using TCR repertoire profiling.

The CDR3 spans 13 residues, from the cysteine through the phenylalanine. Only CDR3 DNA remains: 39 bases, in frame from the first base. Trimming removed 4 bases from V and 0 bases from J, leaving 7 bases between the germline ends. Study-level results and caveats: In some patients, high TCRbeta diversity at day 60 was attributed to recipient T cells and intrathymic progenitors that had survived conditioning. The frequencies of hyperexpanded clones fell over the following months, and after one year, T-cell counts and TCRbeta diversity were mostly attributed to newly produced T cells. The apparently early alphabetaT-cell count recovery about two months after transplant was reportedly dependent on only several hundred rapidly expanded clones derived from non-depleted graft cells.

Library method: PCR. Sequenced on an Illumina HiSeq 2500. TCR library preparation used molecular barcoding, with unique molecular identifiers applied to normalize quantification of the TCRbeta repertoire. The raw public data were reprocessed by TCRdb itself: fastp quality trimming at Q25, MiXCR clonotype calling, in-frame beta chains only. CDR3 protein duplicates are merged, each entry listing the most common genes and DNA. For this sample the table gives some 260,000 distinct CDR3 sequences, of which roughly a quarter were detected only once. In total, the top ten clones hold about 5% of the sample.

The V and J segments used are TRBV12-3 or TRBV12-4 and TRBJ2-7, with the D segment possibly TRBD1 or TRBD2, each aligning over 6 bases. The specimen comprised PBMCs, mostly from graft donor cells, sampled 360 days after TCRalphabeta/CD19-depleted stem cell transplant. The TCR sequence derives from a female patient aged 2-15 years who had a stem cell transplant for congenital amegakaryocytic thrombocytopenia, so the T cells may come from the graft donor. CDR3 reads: CASSSGASYEQYF. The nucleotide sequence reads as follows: TGTGCCAGCAGTTCGGGGGCCTCCTACGAGCAGTACTTC.